This is a list of T cell receptor beta chains from one sample in a study of OX40 agonist ivuxolimab in advanced cancers. Repertoires were generated with immunoSEQ multiplex PCR, while TCRdb's copy carries only in-frame clones and drops some. The repertoire holds over 60,000 clones, with about 86% as singletons. Sample: CD4+ or CD8+ T cells sorted from blood, taken in a trial of the OX40 agonist ivuxolimab. These receptor sequences come from an adult with an advanced solid tumor such as melanoma, head and neck, liver or kidney cancer. Both conserved end residues are part of each CDR3.

V: TRBV27
J: TRBJ1-2
CDR3: CASSRTNDYGYTF

V: TRBV7-2
J: TRBJ2-7
CDR3: CASSLGRGQHEQYF

V: TRBV5-1
J: TRBJ2-2
CDR3: CASSLPKVGATGELFF

V: TRBV11-3
J: TRBJ2-3
CDR3: CASSPGRSTDTQYF

V: TRBV28
J: -
CDR3: CASTLSGSGSYEQYF

V: TRBV2
J: TRBJ2-7
CDR3: CASRKGILYSYEQYF

V: TRBV9
J: TRBJ2-2
CDR3: CASSSPFSGTGTGELFF

V: TRBV7-9
J: TRBJ1-2
CDR3: CASSLEGYGANYGYTF

V: TRBV5-1
J: TRBJ1-1
CDR3: CASSPTVQGGNTEAFF

V: TRBV7-9
J: TRBJ2-5
CDR3: CASSPRTGVTTQYF

V: TRBV7-2
J: TRBJ1-1
CDR3: CASRNGQRGTEAFF

V: TRBV29-1
J: TRBJ2-7
CDR3: CSVDPGTGTYEQYF

V: TRBV9
J: TRBJ1-1
CDR3: CASSVGAISNTEAFF

V: TRBV27
J: TRBJ1-1
CDR3: CASSPDRVYGVTEAFF

V: TRBV19
J: TRBJ1-1
CDR3: CASSIDGTTEAFF

V: TRBV2
J: TRBJ2-7
CDR3: CASSEMDYEQYF

V: TRBV19
J: TRBJ2-5
CDR3: CASSIELAGGRETQYF

V: TRBV9
J: TRBJ2-5
CDR3: CASSGLAGGQETQYF

V: TRBV6-5
J: TRBJ2-7
CDR3: CASSLGGEGYEQYF

V: TRBV11-3
J: TRBJ2-3
CDR3: CASSSGPAGATQYF

V: TRBV27
J: TRBJ1-2
CDR3: CASRPRDSSYGYTF

V: TRBV19
J: TRBJ2-3
CDR3: CASRDRMTDTQYF

V: TRBV7-9
J: TRBJ2-7
CDR3: CASSSRMAWSGTGNEQYF

V: TRBV6-6
J: TRBJ2-2
CDR3: CASSSTGVVGELFF

V: TRBV27
J: TRBJ1-1
CDR3: CASSLDRDTEAFF

V: TRBV11-2
J: TRBJ2-3
CDR3: CASDSSRTGRPTDTQYF

V: TRBV27
J: TRBJ1-4
CDR3: CASRPTTGFTNEKLFF

V: TRBV5-6
J: TRBJ1-1
CDR3: CASSLVDRSNTEAFF

V: TRBV7-3
J: TRBJ2-3
CDR3: CASSLTTSGYTDTQYF

V: TRBV9
J: TRBJ2-3
CDR3: CASSARTGGTDTQYF